This T cell receptor (beta chain) was recorded in a study of T cell repertoires in cytomegalovirus infection. As to this clonotype: Its target is not known.

Via MiXCR, TCRdb re-called the reads, giving one row per CDR3 protein. The sample records about 890,000 distinct CDR3 sequences, about a third being singletons. Trimming stripped 4 bases from V and 2 bases from J, with 7 bases between. The CDR3 length is 13 residues. Germline V lookup: CDR1 MNHNS, CDR2 SASEGT. The clonotype comes from a human donor in good health (CMV status not recorded). Some clones in this sample may be carry-over from other donors' samples. The chain carries TRBV6-1 and TRBJ2-3, with no clear D. Specimen: cultured CD8+ T cells from PBMCs, collected from culture after CMV antigen stimulation. The CDR3 is CASSGIYTDTQYF. In DNA, the CDR3 is TGTGCCAGCAGTGGGATATACACAGATACGCAGTATTTT.